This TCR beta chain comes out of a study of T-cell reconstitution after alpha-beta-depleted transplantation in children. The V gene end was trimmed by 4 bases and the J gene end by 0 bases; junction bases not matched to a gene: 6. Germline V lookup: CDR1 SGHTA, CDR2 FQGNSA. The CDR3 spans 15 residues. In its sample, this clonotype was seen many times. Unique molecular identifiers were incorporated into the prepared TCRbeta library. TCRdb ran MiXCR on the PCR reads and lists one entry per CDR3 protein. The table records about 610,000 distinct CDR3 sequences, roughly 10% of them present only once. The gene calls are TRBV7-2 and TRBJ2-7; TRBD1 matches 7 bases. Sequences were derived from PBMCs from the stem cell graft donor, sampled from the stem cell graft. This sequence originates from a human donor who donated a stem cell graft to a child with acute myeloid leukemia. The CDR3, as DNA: TGTGCCAGCAGCTGGGAGACAGGGAGCTCCTACGAGCAGTACTTC. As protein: CASSWETGSSYEQYF.